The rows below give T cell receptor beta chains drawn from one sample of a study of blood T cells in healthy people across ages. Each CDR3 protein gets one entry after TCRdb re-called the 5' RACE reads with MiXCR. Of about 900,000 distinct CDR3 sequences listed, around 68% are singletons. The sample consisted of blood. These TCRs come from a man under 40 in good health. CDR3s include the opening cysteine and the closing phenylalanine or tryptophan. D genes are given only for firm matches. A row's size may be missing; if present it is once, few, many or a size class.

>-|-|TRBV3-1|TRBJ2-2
CASSLQGNGELFF
TGTGCCAGCAGCCTACAGGGTAACGGGGAGCTGTTTTTT
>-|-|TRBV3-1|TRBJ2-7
CASSKVQGTWRSYEQYF
TGTGCCAGCAGCAAAGTCCAGGGGACTTGGAGGTCCTACGAGCAGTACTTC
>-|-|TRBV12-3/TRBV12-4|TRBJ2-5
CASSMGRGETQYF
TGTGCCAGCAGCATGGGTCGAGGGGAGACCCAGTACTTC
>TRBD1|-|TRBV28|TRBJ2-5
CASSSIKGTGLKTQYF
TGTGCCAGCAGTTCCATTAAGGGGACAGGGTTAAAGACCCAGTACTTC
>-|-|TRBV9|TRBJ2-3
CARAPGGDTQYF
TGTGCCAGGGCGCCTGGGGGGGATACGCAGTATTTT
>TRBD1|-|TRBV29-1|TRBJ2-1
CSAGQGYNEQFF
TGCAGCGCGGGACAGGGGTACAATGAGCAGTTCTTC
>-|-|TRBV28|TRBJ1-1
CASSLSRDLVGVGTEAFF
TGTGCCAGCAGTCTTTCCCGGGACCTGGTGGGGGTGGGCACTGAAGCTTTCTTT
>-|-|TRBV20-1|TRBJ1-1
CSAKPTNTEAFF
TGCAGTGCTAAGCCGACGAACACTGAAGCTTTCTTT
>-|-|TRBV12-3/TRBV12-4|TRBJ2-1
CASTGGDRVYNEQFF
TGTGCCAGCACGGGGGGGGACAGGGTATACAATGAGCAGTTCTTC
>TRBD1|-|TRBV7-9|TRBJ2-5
CASSGAIGTGYNEQYF
TGTGCCAGCAGCGGCGCTATAGGGACAGGCTACAATGAGCAGTACTTC
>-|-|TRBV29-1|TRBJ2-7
CSTRTDSYEQYF
TGCAGCACACGGACAGACTCCTACGAGCAGTACTTC
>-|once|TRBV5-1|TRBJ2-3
CASSLGAGEDTQYF
TGCGCCAGCAGCTTGGGGGCAGGGGAAGATACGCAGTATTTT
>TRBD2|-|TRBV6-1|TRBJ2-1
CASSPPGWTSSSYNEQFF
TGTGCCAGCAGCCCCCCGGGATGGACTAGCTCCTCCTACAATGAGCAGTTCTTC
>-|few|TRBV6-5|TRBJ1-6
CASSHYIVEGQNNSPLHF
TGTGCCAGCAGTCACTACATCGTTGAAGGACAGAATAATTCACCCCTCCACTTT
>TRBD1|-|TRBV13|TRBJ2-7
CASSASGTGVYEQYF
TGTGCCAGCAGCGCCTCCGGGACAGGGGTCTACGAGCAGTACTTC
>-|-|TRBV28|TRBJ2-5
CASSLPSDGYQETQYF
TGTGCCAGCAGTCTACCGTCGGACGGATACCAAGAGACCCAGTACTTC
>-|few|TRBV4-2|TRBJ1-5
CASSHSGREMEQPQHF
TGTGCCAGCAGCCATTCCGGCCGGGAAATGGAGCAGCCCCAGCATTTT
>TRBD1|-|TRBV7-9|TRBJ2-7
CASSQTGALNEQYF
TGTGCCAGCAGCCAGACAGGGGCTTTAAACGAGCAGTACTTC
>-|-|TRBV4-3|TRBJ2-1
CASSQAVGRLGNEQFF
TGCGCCAGCAGTCAAGCAGTCGGGAGATTAGGAAATGAGCAGTTCTTC
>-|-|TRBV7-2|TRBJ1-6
CASSPNPGQNYNSPLHF
TGTGCCAGCAGCCCAAACCCTGGACAGAATTATAATTCACCCCTCCACTTT
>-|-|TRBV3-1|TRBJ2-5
CASSQEVGQETQYF
TGTGCCAGCAGCCAAGAAGTCGGACAAGAGACCCAGTACTTC
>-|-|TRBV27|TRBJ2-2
CASITRNSAGELFF
TGTGCCAGCATTACCCGGAATAGCGCCGGGGAGCTGTTTTTT
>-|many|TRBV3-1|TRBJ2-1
CASSRLSSYNEQFF
TGTGCCAGCAGCCGACTTAGCTCCTACAATGAGCAGTTCTTC
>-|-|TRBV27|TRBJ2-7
CASSLWGKGQYYEQYF
TGTGCCAGCAGTTTATGGGGAAAGGGCCAGTACTACGAGCAGTACTTC
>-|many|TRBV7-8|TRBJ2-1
CASSFVESSSYNEQFF
TGTGCCAGCAGCTTCGTGGAGTCGAGCTCCTACAATGAGCAGTTCTTC
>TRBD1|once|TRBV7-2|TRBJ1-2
CASSLAPGTVYGYTF
TGTGCCAGCAGCTTAGCCCCCGGGACAGTCTATGGCTACACCTTC
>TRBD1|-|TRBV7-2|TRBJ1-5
CASSLAAPGGQGANQPQHF
TGTGCCAGCAGCTTAGCCGCCCCTGGGGGACAGGGGGCAAATCAGCCCCAGCATTTT
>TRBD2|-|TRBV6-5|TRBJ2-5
CASSYEGRGGGETQYF
TGTGCCAGCAGTTACGAAGGCCGGGGGGGAGGGGAGACCCAGTACTTC
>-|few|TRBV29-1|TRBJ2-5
CSVVKSETQYF
TGCAGCGTTGTGAAGTCGGAGACCCAGTACTTC
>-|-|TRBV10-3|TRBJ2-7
CAIRGAGFYEQYF
TGTGCCATCAGGGGGGCCGGGTTTTACGAGCAGTACTTC
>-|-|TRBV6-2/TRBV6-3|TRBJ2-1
CASSYSSREAGADNEQFF
TGTGCCAGCAGTTACTCGAGTAGAGAGGCGGGGGCCGACAATGAGCAGTTCTTC
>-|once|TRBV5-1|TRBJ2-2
CASSLGQEGPGELFF
TGCGCCAGCAGCTTGGGCCAAGAGGGGCCCGGGGAGCTGTTTTTT
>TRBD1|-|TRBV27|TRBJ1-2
CASSSISRQGKSARYGYTF
TGTGCCAGCAGTTCTATATCCCGACAGGGGAAGAGTGCCCGCTATGGCTACACCTTC
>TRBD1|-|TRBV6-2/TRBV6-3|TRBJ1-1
CASSGQGNSEAFF
TGTGCCAGCAGCGGACAGGGGAATTCTGAAGCTTTCTTT
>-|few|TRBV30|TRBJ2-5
CAWTRGPEQTQYF
TGTGCCTGGACACGGGGACCCGAGCAGACCCAGTACTTC
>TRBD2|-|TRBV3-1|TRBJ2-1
CASSQQAGGSYNEQFF
TGTGCCAGCAGCCAGCAAGCGGGGGGCTCCTACAATGAGCAGTTCTTC
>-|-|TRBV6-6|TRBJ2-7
CASSVQEVPYEQYF
TGTGCCAGCAGCGTACAGGAGGTCCCCTACGAGCAGTACTTC
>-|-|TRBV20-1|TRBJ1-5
CSAFYRNSNQPQHF
TGCAGTGCATTCTACAGGAATAGCAATCAGCCCCAGCATTTT
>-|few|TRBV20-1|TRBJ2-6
CSATLSYPLSGANVLTF
TGCAGTGCTACACTTTCTTATCCCCTCTCTGGGGCCAACGTCCTGACTTTC
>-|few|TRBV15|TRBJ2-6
CATSRWGDSGANVLTF
TGTGCCACCAGCAGATGGGGGGACTCTGGGGCCAACGTCCTGACTTTC
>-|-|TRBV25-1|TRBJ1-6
CASSDRGLPNSPLHF
TGTGCCAGCAGTGACAGGGGTTTACCTAATTCACCCCTCCACTTT
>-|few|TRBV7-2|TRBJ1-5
CASSLLGGWPQHF
TGTGCCAGCAGCTTATTGGGCGGATGGCCCCAGCATTTT
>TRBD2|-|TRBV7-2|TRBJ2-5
CASSQRTSGSGETQYF
TGTGCCAGCAGCCAACGGACTAGCGGGAGTGGGGAGACCCAGTACTTC
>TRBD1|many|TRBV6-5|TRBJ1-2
CASSYPGQGYGYTF
TGTGCCAGCAGTTACCCGGGACAGGGTTATGGCTACACCTTC
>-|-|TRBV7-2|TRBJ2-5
CASSLSLETQYF
TGTGCCAGCAGCTTAAGCCTGGAGACCCAGTACTTC